These 6 T cell receptor beta chains share one sample of origin, sequenced in a study of T cell changes during pregnancy in multiple sclerosis. Only in-frame clones appear in the TCRdb table, and some are missing; sequencing was by immunoSEQ multiplex PCR. The sample consists of roughly 93,000 clones, 92% of them appearing once. Sequenced material: peripheral blood, taken after pregnancy. All receptors derive from a female donor in good health, enrolled as a control in a pregnancy study.

Concerning this clone itself: Other DNA sequences of this sample code for an identical CDR3. This chain joins TRBV6-6 and TRBJ1-5; D ambiguous. The CDR3 sequence is 9 residues long. Germline lookup yields CDR1 MNHNY and CDR2 SVGAGI (reference sequence). CDR3 in amino acids: CPQDQPQHF. In DNA, the CDR3 is TGTCCGCAGGATCAGCCCCAGCATTTT.

The chain is built from TRBV18 and TRBJ1-3, with 7 bases matching TRBD1. Germline CDR1 is KGHSH and CDR2 is LQKENI. The CDR3 is 15 residues long. With 3 bases clipped from V and 1 base from J, the junction kept 3 bases outside the gene matches. Here the CDR3 reads CASSPATGSGNTIYF. The CDR3 DNA is TGTGCCAGCTCACCCGCGACAGGGTCTGGAAACACCATATATTTT.

This chain connects TRBV5-1 to TRBJ2-5; 10 bases match TRBD2. Germline loops: CDR1 SGHRS, CDR2 YFSETQ. The CDR3 contains 13 residues. V dropped 2 bases and J dropped 5; count of bases not matched to a gene: 0. DNA of the CDR3: TGCGCCAGCAGCTTAGCGGGAGGGGAGACCCAGTACTTC. It encodes CASSLAGGETQYF.

CDR3 nucleotides: TGCGCCAGCAGCCAGCACAGCTACAATGAGCAGTTCTTC. Translating gives CASSQHSYNEQFF. The genes are TRBV4-1 and TRBJ2-1, with no clear D. Germline V gene sequence: CDR1 MGHRA, CDR2 YSYEKL. This CDR3 region has 13 residues. Trimming shortened V by 3 bases and J by 3 bases, and 6 bases separated the two germline ends.

The V and J genes are TRBV6-4 and TRBJ1-2, with D unclear. Trimming took off 5 bases at V and 2 bases at J, with 9 bases between the two ends. Germline values: CDR1 MRHNA, CDR2 SNTAGT. The CDR3 covers 13 residues. The CDR3, as DNA: TGTGCCAGCAGTCCCGCGAGCAACTATGGCTACACCTTC. Protein sequence: CASSPASNYGYTF.

The V call is TRBV30, the J call TRBJ2-7; no firm D call. In germline, CDR1 is GTSNPN, CDR2 SVGIG (reference sequence). V gave up 0 bases and J gave up 3 bases, with 6 bases separating them. The CDR3 has 12 amino acids. The CDR3 protein is CAWSVSIYEQYF. Written as DNA, the CDR3 is TGTGCCTGGAGTGTAAGCATCTACGAGCAGTACTTC. Full variable domain (rest looked up from reference TRBV30 and TRBJ2-7): SQTIHQWPATLVQPVGSPLSLECTVEGTSNPNLYWYRQAAGRGLQLLFYSVGIGQISSEVPQNLSASRPQDRQFILSSKKLLLSDSGFYLCAWSVSIYEQYFGPGTRLTVT.